Reported below is one T cell receptor beta chain. Its antigen is undetermined. Assay used: immunoSEQ multiplex PCR; TCRdb lists only in-frame clones, some missing. The repertoire includes over 25,000 clones, over 80% of them detected once, and approximately 6% sits in the top ten. The data originate from a study of T cells in localized non-small cell lung cancer. Study-wide points: The tumor had only one region sequenced, so heterogeneity remains possible. Appearances in adjacent lung were noted for a median 57 of the top 100 tumor clones. It was uninvolved adjacent lung that showed the highest T cell clonality, exceeding tumor.

With V trimmed by 4 bases and J by 1 base, 11 bases remained unmatched. CDR1 and CDR2 from the germline V gene are SGHTA and FQGTGA. The length of the CDR3 is 18 residues. This clonotype originated in a man between 40 and 70 years old with stage II lung adenocarcinoma. The chain couples TRBV7-3 to TRBJ2-2, with 8 positions matching TRBD2. The sample in question was PBMCs, obtained before any cancer treatment. The CDR3 here is CASSSTISGMWNTGELFF. The CDR3 DNA reads TGTGCCAGCAGCTCAACCATTAGCGGGATGTGGAACACCGGGGAGCTGTTTTTT.